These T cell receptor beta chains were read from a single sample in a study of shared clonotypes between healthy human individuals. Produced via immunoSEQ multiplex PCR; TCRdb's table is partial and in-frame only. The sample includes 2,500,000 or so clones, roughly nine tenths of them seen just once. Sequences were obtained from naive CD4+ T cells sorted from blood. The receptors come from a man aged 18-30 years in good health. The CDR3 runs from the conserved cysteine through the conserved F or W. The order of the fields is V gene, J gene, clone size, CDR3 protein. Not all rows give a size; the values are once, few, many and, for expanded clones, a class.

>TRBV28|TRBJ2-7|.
CASSFPTGTPYEQYF
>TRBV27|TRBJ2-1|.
CASSGAASNLYNEQFF
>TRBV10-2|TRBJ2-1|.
CASTSTSNEQFF
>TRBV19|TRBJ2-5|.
CASSMGGLAGQETQYF
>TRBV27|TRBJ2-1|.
CASSYPIGTGYPLQFF
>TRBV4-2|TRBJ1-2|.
CASSPQGADYGYTF
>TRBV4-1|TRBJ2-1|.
CASSQDLRGFSYNEQFF
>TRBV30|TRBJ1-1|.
CAWSADAGKSTEAFF
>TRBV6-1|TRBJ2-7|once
CASSGLTSGTYEQYF
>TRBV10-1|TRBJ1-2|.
CASSVDRDYGYTF
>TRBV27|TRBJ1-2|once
CASSLLGQGDGYTF
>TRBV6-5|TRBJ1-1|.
CASNPQGRRNTEAFF
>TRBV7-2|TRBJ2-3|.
CASSLKRELEHTQYF
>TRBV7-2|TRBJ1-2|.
CASGAAYGYTF
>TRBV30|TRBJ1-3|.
CAWSVVGGNTIYF
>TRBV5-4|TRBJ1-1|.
CASSLMVGGTEAFF
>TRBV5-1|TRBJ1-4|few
CASSLSEPGRGEKLFF
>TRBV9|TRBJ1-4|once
CASSVRGRGNANEKLFF
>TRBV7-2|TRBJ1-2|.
CASSLGAVFGYTF
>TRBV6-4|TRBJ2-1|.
CASSDTSGTDEQFF
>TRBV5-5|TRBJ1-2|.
CASSTGGIYGYTF
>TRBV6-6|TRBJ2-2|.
CATIRDRNTGELFF
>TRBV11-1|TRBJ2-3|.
CASSFDTPSTDTQYF